These T cell receptor beta chains were read from a single sample in a study of blood T cell repertoires in COVID-19. Repertoires were generated with immunoSEQ multiplex PCR, while TCRdb's copy carries only in-frame clones and drops some. The data contain 250,000 to 300,000 clones, 70% to 90% of them seen just once; the ten biggest clones take up approximately 12%. Sample: peripheral blood. These receptors came from a woman aged 30 to 39 with COVID-19, enrolled during active disease. Both conserved end residues are part of each CDR3. The D gene is left open where the match is weak. Clone size is not always given. Where it is, it says once, few, many or a class for expanded clones.

clone size: .
D gene: .
J gene: TRBJ2-2
V gene: TRBV4-1
CDR3 protein: CASSQALTGELFF
CDR3 DNA: TGCGCCAGCAGCCAAGCCCTCACCGGGGAGCTGTTTTTT

clone size: .
D gene: .
J gene: TRBJ1-2
V gene: TRBV19
CDR3 protein: CASSYGQIYTF
CDR3 DNA: TGTGCCAGTAGTTACGGACAGATCTACACCTTC

clone size: .
D gene: .
J gene: TRBJ2-3
V gene: TRBV28
CDR3 protein: CASSLVEGQLYF
CDR3 DNA: TGTGCCAGCAGTTTGGTAGAGGGACAACTGTATTTT

clone size: .
D gene: .
J gene: TRBJ2-7
V gene: TRBV20-1
CDR3 protein: CSASDSRRAETYEQYF
CDR3 DNA: TGCAGTGCTAGTGATTCGAGGAGGGCAGAGACCTACGAGCAGTACTTC

clone size: .
D gene: TRBD1
J gene: TRBJ1-2
V gene: TRBV19
CDR3 protein: CASLDRFSYTF
CDR3 DNA: TGTGCCAGTCTGGACAGGTTTAGCTACACCTTC

clone size: once
D gene: TRBD2
J gene: TRBJ2-5
V gene: TRBV5-1
CDR3 protein: CASSWGSGGAVETQYF
CDR3 DNA: TGCGCCAGCAGCTGGGGGAGCGGGGGGGCCGTGGAGACCCAGTACTTC

clone size: .
D gene: TRBD2
J gene: TRBJ2-7
V gene: TRBV7-8
CDR3 protein: CASSLEIGLARGYEQYF
CDR3 DNA: TGTGCCAGCAGCTTAGAAATCGGACTAGCGAGAGGGTACGAGCAGTACTTC

clone size: .
D gene: .
J gene: TRBJ2-3
V gene: TRBV6-4
CDR3 protein: CASSDGAADTQYF
CDR3 DNA: TGTGCCAGCAGTGACGGGGCTGCGGATACGCAGTATTTT

clone size: many
D gene: TRBD1
J gene: TRBJ2-7
V gene: TRBV7-2
CDR3 protein: CASSPGQMYEQYF
CDR3 DNA: TGTGCCAGCAGCCCGGGACAGATGTACGAGCAGTACTTC

clone size: .
D gene: .
J gene: TRBJ2-1
V gene: TRBV5-4
CDR3 protein: CASSRKPPGLFNEQFF
CDR3 DNA: TGTGCCAGCAGCAGAAAACCCCCGGGACTTTTCAATGAGCAGTTCTTC

clone size: .
D gene: TRBD2
J gene: TRBJ2-7
V gene: TRBV6-2/TRBV6-3
CDR3 protein: CASSFGTSAYEQYF
CDR3 DNA: TGTGCCAGCAGTTTCGGGACTAGCGCCTACGAGCAGTACTTC

clone size: .
D gene: TRBD1
J gene: TRBJ1-5
V gene: TRBV19
CDR3 protein: CASSMHRGKSNQPQHF
CDR3 DNA: TGTGCCAGTAGCATGCACAGGGGTAAGAGCAATCAGCCCCAGCATTTT

clone size: .
D gene: .
J gene: TRBJ1-6
V gene: TRBV30
CDR3 protein: CAWRGGYSPLHF
CDR3 DNA: TGTGCCTGGAGGGGGGGGTATTCACCCCTCCACTTT

clone size: few
D gene: .
J gene: TRBJ2-2
V gene: TRBV5-4
CDR3 protein: CASSSRSGRNTGELFF
CDR3 DNA: TGTGCCAGCAGCTCCCGGAGCGGGCGGAACACCGGGGAGCTGTTTTTT

clone size: .
D gene: .
J gene: TRBJ1-1
V gene: TRBV11-2
CDR3 protein: CASKRGFKGDGEAFF
CDR3 DNA: TGTGCCAGCAAAAGAGGGTTTAAGGGTGACGGTGAAGCTTTCTTT

clone size: .
D gene: .
J gene: TRBJ1-2
V gene: TRBV10-2
CDR3 protein: CASIGRGNYGYTF
CDR3 DNA: TGCGCCAGCATAGGCAGGGGTAACTATGGCTACACCTTC

clone size: .
D gene: .
J gene: TRBJ1-6
V gene: TRBV5-1
CDR3 protein: CASSLGAYSPLHF
CDR3 DNA: TGCGCCAGCAGCTTGGGAGCGTATTCACCCCTCCACTTT

clone size: .
D gene: .
J gene: TRBJ2-1
V gene: TRBV27
CDR3 protein: CASSLLGRGEQFF
CDR3 DNA: TGTGCCAGCAGTTTACTCGGTCGGGGTGAGCAGTTCTTC

clone size: .
D gene: TRBD2
J gene: TRBJ2-3
V gene: TRBV27
CDR3 protein: CASSPEAGGLIDTQYF
CDR3 DNA: TGTGCCAGCAGTCCCGAGGCGGGGGGATTGATAGATACGCAGTATTTT

clone size: .
D gene: TRBD1
J gene: TRBJ1-6
V gene: TRBV28
CDR3 protein: CASSGQGSYNSPLHF
CDR3 DNA: TGTGCCAGCAGTGGACAGGGGTCCTATAATTCACCCCTCCACTTT

clone size: .
D gene: .
J gene: TRBJ2-2
V gene: TRBV30
CDR3 protein: CAWSVWAGTNTGELFF
CDR3 DNA: TGTGCCTGGAGTGTCTGGGCGGGGACGAACACCGGGGAGCTGTTTTTT

clone size: .
D gene: TRBD2
J gene: TRBJ2-5
V gene: TRBV6-1
CDR3 protein: CASRESGGHRYQETQYF
CDR3 DNA: TGTGCCAGCAGGGAAAGCGGGGGCCATAGGTACCAAGAGACCCAGTACTTC

clone size: .
D gene: .
J gene: TRBJ1-3
V gene: TRBV19
CDR3 protein: CATWQGIGNTIYF
CDR3 DNA: TGTGCCACCTGGCAGGGGATTGGAAACACCATATATTTT

clone size: .
D gene: TRBD2
J gene: TRBJ2-1
V gene: TRBV6-2/TRBV6-3
CDR3 protein: CASSPAGGRDEQFF
CDR3 DNA: TGTGCCAGCAGTCCAGCGGGGGGCCGCGATGAGCAGTTCTTC

clone size: .
D gene: TRBD1
J gene: TRBJ2-7
V gene: TRBV5-6
CDR3 protein: CASSFGDREWREQYF
CDR3 DNA: TGTGCCAGCAGCTTTGGGGACAGGGAGTGGCGTGAGCAGTACTTC

clone size: .
D gene: .
J gene: TRBJ2-1
V gene: TRBV10-1
CDR3 protein: CASSGAVHNEQFF
CDR3 DNA: TGCGCCAGCAGTGGAGCCGTCCACAATGAGCAGTTCTTC

clone size: .
D gene: .
J gene: TRBJ2-7
V gene: TRBV3-1/TRBV3-2
CDR3 protein: CASSLRSYEQYF
CDR3 DNA: TGTGCCAGCAGCCTCCGCTCCTACGAGCAGTACTTC

clone size: .
D gene: .
J gene: TRBJ1-1
V gene: TRBV4-1
CDR3 protein: CASSPRDTLLNTEAFF
CDR3 DNA: TGCGCCAGCAGCCCCCGGGACACCTTACTGAACACTGAAGCTTTCTTT

clone size: .
D gene: .
J gene: TRBJ2-1
V gene: TRBV19
CDR3 protein: CASSITEYNEQFF
CDR3 DNA: TGTGCCAGTAGTATTACAGAGTACAATGAGCAGTTCTTC

clone size: few
D gene: TRBD1
J gene: TRBJ2-7
V gene: TRBV6-5
CDR3 protein: CASGQSTGINEQYF
CDR3 DNA: TGTGCCAGCGGCCAATCGACAGGGATCAACGAGCAGTACTTC

clone size: .
D gene: .
J gene: TRBJ2-1
V gene: TRBV5-4
CDR3 protein: CASSFRREQFF
CDR3 DNA: TGTGCCAGCAGCTTTAGGCGGGAGCAGTTCTTC

clone size: .
D gene: .
J gene: TRBJ1-5
V gene: TRBV19
CDR3 protein: CASRTGDYSNQPQHF
CDR3 DNA: TGTGCCAGTAGGACAGGCGACTATAGCAATCAGCCCCAGCATTTT

clone size: .
D gene: .
J gene: TRBJ2-7
V gene: TRBV6-2/TRBV6-3
CDR3 protein: CASSYSAMTPTYEQYF
CDR3 DNA: TGTGCCAGCAGTTACTCAGCAATGACTCCAACCTACGAGCAGTACTTC

clone size: .
D gene: TRBD1
J gene: TRBJ2-1
V gene: TRBV4-1
CDR3 protein: CASSLPQGIDEQFF
CDR3 DNA: TGCGCCAGCAGCCTACCACAGGGGATAGATGAGCAGTTCTTC

clone size: .
D gene: TRBD2
J gene: TRBJ2-1
V gene: TRBV28
CDR3 protein: CASSLRWASGAPVVKEQFF
CDR3 DNA: TGTGCCAGCAGTTTAAGGTGGGCTAGCGGGGCCCCTGTTGTCAAGGAGCAGTTCTTC

clone size: .
D gene: TRBD2
J gene: TRBJ2-1
V gene: TRBV15
CDR3 protein: CATSTGTSAYNEQFF
CDR3 DNA: TGTGCCACCAGCACCGGGACTAGCGCATACAATGAGCAGTTCTTC

clone size: .
D gene: TRBD1
J gene: TRBJ1-1
V gene: TRBV30
CDR3 protein: CAWSAQGGTEAFF
CDR3 DNA: TGTGCCTGGAGTGCCCAGGGGGGCACTGAAGCTTTCTTT

clone size: .
D gene: .
J gene: TRBJ1-2
V gene: TRBV6-1
CDR3 protein: CASSDQDYGYTF
CDR3 DNA: TGTGCCAGCAGTGATCAGGACTATGGCTACACCTTC

clone size: once
D gene: .
J gene: TRBJ2-7
V gene: TRBV2
CDR3 protein: CASSETGAEQYF
CDR3 DNA: TGTGCCAGCAGTGAAACGGGTGCCGAGCAGTACTTC

clone size: .
D gene: .
J gene: TRBJ1-2
V gene: TRBV5-4
CDR3 protein: CASSLRGNYGYTF
CDR3 DNA: TGTGCCAGCAGCCTAAGGGGGAACTATGGCTACACCTTC

clone size: .
D gene: .
J gene: TRBJ2-7
V gene: TRBV12-1
CDR3 protein: CASSWPGTALYF
CDR3 DNA: TGTGCCAGCAGCTGGCCCGGGACAGCGCTGTACTTC

clone size: once
D gene: TRBD2
J gene: TRBJ2-7
V gene: TRBV4-1
CDR3 protein: CASSHGVRDYAYEQYF
CDR3 DNA: TGCGCCAGCAGCCACGGAGTGCGGGACTACGCCTACGAGCAGTACTTC

clone size: .
D gene: .
J gene: TRBJ2-7
V gene: TRBV6-5
CDR3 protein: CASSITGEAYEQYF
CDR3 DNA: TGTGCCAGCAGCATAACAGGAGAAGCCTACGAGCAGTACTTC

clone size: .
D gene: .
J gene: TRBJ1-1
V gene: TRBV19
CDR3 protein: CASSAGVNTEAFF
CDR3 DNA: TGTGCCAGTAGTGCCGGAGTCAACACTGAAGCTTTCTTT

clone size: .
D gene: .
J gene: TRBJ1-6
V gene: TRBV7-8
CDR3 protein: CASRPTGRNSPLHF
CDR3 DNA: TGTGCCAGCAGACCCACAGGACGGAATTCACCCCTCCACTTT

clone size: few
D gene: .
J gene: TRBJ1-6
V gene: TRBV24-1
CDR3 protein: CATSDTEGMALHF
CDR3 DNA: TGTGCCACCAGTGATACTGAGGGTATGGCCCTCCACTTT

clone size: .
D gene: TRBD1
J gene: TRBJ1-5
V gene: TRBV18
CDR3 protein: CASSPQEQGGQPQHF
CDR3 DNA: TGTGCCAGCTCACCACAGGAACAGGGGGGTCAGCCCCAGCATTTT

clone size: .
D gene: .
J gene: TRBJ1-1
V gene: TRBV3-1/TRBV3-2
CDR3 protein: CASFTARRGRNTEAFF
CDR3 DNA: TGTGCCAGCTTTACAGCAAGGAGGGGTAGGAACACTGAAGCTTTCTTT

clone size: .
D gene: TRBD1
J gene: TRBJ2-1
V gene: TRBV4-1
CDR3 protein: CASSHHRQGNEQFF
CDR3 DNA: TGCGCCAGCAGCCACCATAGACAGGGCAATGAGCAGTTCTTC

clone size: many
D gene: TRBD1
J gene: TRBJ1-2
V gene: TRBV6-5
CDR3 protein: CASHWGTGVDGYTF
CDR3 DNA: TGTGCCAGCCATTGGGGGACAGGGGTTGATGGCTACACCTTC

clone size: .
D gene: .
J gene: TRBJ1-1
V gene: TRBV11-2
CDR3 protein: CASSWERNTEAFF
CDR3 DNA: TGTGCCAGCAGCTGGGAGAGAAACACTGAAGCTTTCTTT

clone size: .
D gene: TRBD2
J gene: TRBJ2-7
V gene: TRBV6-5
CDR3 protein: CASRSLAGAEQYF
CDR3 DNA: TGTGCCAGCAGAAGTCTAGCGGGGGCTGAGCAGTACTTC

clone size: .
D gene: .
J gene: TRBJ1-5
V gene: TRBV19
CDR3 protein: CASSQSVQDYQPQHF
CDR3 DNA: TGTGCCAGTAGCCAATCAGTCCAGGACTATCAGCCCCAGCATTTT

clone size: .
D gene: .
J gene: TRBJ1-1
V gene: TRBV4-1
CDR3 protein: CASSQVGQGGTEAFF
CDR3 DNA: TGCGCCAGCAGCCAAGTAGGGCAGGGAGGAACTGAAGCTTTCTTT